This T cell receptor delta chain derives from a study of gamma-delta T cells after stem cell transplantation. Turning to this clone: A far larger clone is only one base removed, so a read error is likely. Distinct nucleotide sequences in the sample also encode this CDR3.

TCRdb made new clone calls on the RT-PCR reads using CATT. The profile covers 11,000 or so delta-chain clones, with about 1.2% appearing a single time and 10% to 13% taken by the ten largest. Germline V gene lookup returns CDR1 GEAIGNYY and CDR2 EKD. This CDR3 contains 13 residues. V lost 2 bases to trimming and J lost 5 bases, with 11 bases between them. The rearrangement joins TRDV2 to TRDJ1; D possibly corresponds to TRDD3 (5 bases). This TCR was sampled from a human donor. It is not recorded whose cells these are; they may come from a transplant donor. Material: gamma-delta T cells. The CDR3 DNA reads as TGTGCCTGTGACAGCCTGGGTGGTGATAAACTCATCTTT. Translating it yields CACDSLGGDKLIF.